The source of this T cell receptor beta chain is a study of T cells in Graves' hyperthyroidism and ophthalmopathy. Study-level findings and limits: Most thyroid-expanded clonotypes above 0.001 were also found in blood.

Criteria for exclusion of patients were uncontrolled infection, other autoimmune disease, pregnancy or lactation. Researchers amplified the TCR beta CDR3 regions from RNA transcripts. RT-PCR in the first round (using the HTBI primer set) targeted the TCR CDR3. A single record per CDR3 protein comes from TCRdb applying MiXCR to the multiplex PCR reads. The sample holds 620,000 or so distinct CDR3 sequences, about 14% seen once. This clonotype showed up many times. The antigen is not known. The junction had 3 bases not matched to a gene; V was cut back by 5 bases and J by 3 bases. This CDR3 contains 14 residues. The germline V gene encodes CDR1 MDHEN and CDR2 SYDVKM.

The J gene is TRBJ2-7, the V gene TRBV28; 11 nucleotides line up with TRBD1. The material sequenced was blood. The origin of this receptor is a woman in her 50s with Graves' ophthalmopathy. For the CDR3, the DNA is TGTGCCAGCAGTAGGACAGGGGGCATCTACGAGCAGTACTTC. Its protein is CASSRTGGIYEQYF.